One and the same sample provided the 11 T cell receptor beta chains below, sequenced in a study of T cell responses to AZD1222 COVID-19 vaccine. Generated by immunoSEQ multiplex PCR, the TCRdb table keeps only in-frame clones and is missing some. The repertoire has around 76,000 clones, roughly 85% of them found once; the top ten carry approximately 13%. This sample comprised peripheral blood, obtained on day 0 of AZD1222 vaccination. These receptors were taken from an adult in good health.

The V and J genes are TRBV6-5 and TRBJ1-2; TRBD1 matches at 7 bases. Trimming removed 5 bases from V and 5 bases from J; junction bases left unmatched: 5. The length of the CDR3 is 13 residues. The V gene's germline CDR1 is MNHEY and CDR2 SVGAGI. The chain's CDR3 is CASSRDSRYGYTF. The CDR3 bases are TGTGCCAGCAGTCGGGACAGTAGATATGGCTACACCTTC.

The chain uses TRBV7-9 and TRBJ1-2, with no clear D. The V gene lost 0 bases and the J gene lost 4 bases, with 9 bases spanning the gap. Looked up from germline, CDR1 is SEHNR and CDR2 is FQNEAQ (reference sequence). This CDR3 contains 14 residues. CDR3 residues: CASSLALGGYGYTF. The CDR3 nucleotides read TGTGCCAGCAGCTTAGCCCTGGGAGGCTATGGCTACACCTTC.

This clone appeared a few times. The chain is built from TRBV28 and TRBJ1-2; D is unclear. This CDR3 is built from 12 residues. Trimming left V 8 bases short and J 4 bases short, with 11 bases between. Germline assignment: CDR1 MDHEN and CDR2 SYDVKM. The CDR3 sequence: CASRPGGYGYTF. The CDR3 DNA follows: TGTGCCAGCCGTCCCGGCGGCTATGGCTACACCTTC.

CDR3 region: CSADGEGGTDTQYF. In DNA form, the CDR3 reads TGCAGCGCCGATGGGGAGGGCGGCACAGATACGCAGTATTTT. The rearrangement uses TRBV29-1 and TRBJ2-3; 7 nucleotides agree with TRBD2. V lost 7 bases and J lost 1; bases outside the gene matches: 8. Per germline, CDR1 SQVTM and CDR2 ANQGSEA. CDR3 length equals 14 residues.

This clone occurred once. The chain recombines TRBV18 with TRBJ1-5; possible D gene TRBD1, 6 bases. Germline V CDR1 and CDR2: KGHSH, LQKENI. CDR3 length: 15 amino acids. V was cut by 3 bases and J by 4 bases, with 13 bases left in between. The CDR3 sequence: CASSPGGLGNQPQHF. The DNA of the CDR3 is TGTGCCAGCTCACCTGGGGGCTTAGGGAATCAGCCCCAGCATTTT.

V gene TRBV20-1 combines with J gene TRBJ1-6, with D unresolved. Germline V gene lookup returns CDR1 DFQATT and CDR2 SNEGSKA (reference sequence). The germline V and J ends were trimmed by 3 bases and 0 bases, with 9 bases remaining between them. The CDR3 is 15 residues long. The CDR3, as DNA: TGCAGTGCTAGTTTACAGAACTCCTATAATTCACCCCTCCACTTT. This gives the protein CSASLQNSYNSPLHF.

The rearrangement joins TRBV10-3 to TRBJ1-5; D not certain. Germline-derived CDR1 and CDR2 are ENHRY and SYGVKD. The CDR3 is 13 amino acids. The V gene lost 5 bases and the J gene lost 4 bases, with 9 bases spanning the gap. CDR3 residues: CAISMAANQPQHF. The CDR3 coding sequence is TGTGCCATCAGTATGGCAGCGAATCAGCCCCAGCATTTT.

The chain carries TRBV19 and TRBJ1-1; possibly TRBD1 for D (6 bases). CDR1 is LNHDA, CDR2 SQIVND, per germline (reference sequence). The CDR3 consists of 13 residues. Trimming stripped 7 bases from V and 1 base from J, with 10 bases between. DNA of the CDR3: TGTGCCAGTACCTGGGGACAGAACACTGAAGCTTTCTTT. Residues: CASTWGQNTEAFF.

V and J are TRBV19 and TRBJ2-7; perhaps TRBD1 as D (5 bases). Germline lookup yields CDR1 LNHDA and CDR2 SQIVND (reference sequence). V was shortened by 1 base and J by 6 bases, with 10 bases between the two germline ends. The CDR3 loop spans 13 amino acids. CDR3 sequence: CASSIAGPGEQYF. CDR3 DNA sequence: TGTGCCAGTAGTATAGCAGGGCCCGGCGAGCAGTACTTC.

The chain carries TRBV3-1 (or the pseudogene TRBV3-2) and TRBJ1-6, with 9 positions matching TRBD1. The CDR3 runs 20 residues. Trimming took 1 base from V and 0 from J; bases not matched to a gene: 10. Germline lookup yields CDR1 LGHDT and CDR2 YNNKEL (reference sequence). The CDR3 DNA reads as TGTGCCAGCAGCCAAGGTCAAGGGACAGGGAGGAGCTCCTATAATTCACCCCTCCACTTT. Its protein product is CASSQGQGTGRSSYNSPLHF.

V is TRBV5-1 and J is TRBJ1-1; no clear D. CDR1 and CDR2 from the germline V gene are SGHRS and YFSETQ. This CDR3 region has 16 residues. V dropped 3 bases and J dropped 3 bases, with 18 bases sitting between them. The CDR3 loop is CASSSKFTRADTEAFF. CDR3 nucleotide sequence: TGCGCCAGCAGCTCCAAGTTTACCCGGGCGGACACTGAAGCTTTCTTT.